The clone carrying this TCR beta chain was counted a few times. Its antigen is still unknown. This record comes from a study of lymphopenia after photon versus proton radiotherapy. Measured with immunoSEQ multiplex PCR; TCRdb has only the in-frame clones, and not every one. The table includes more than 45,000 clones, approximately 84% detected once. Study-level results: Post-nadir TCR diversity decline inversely tracked overall survival among those who died.

Here the sequenced sample was peripheral blood, taken from a patient treated with proton-based radiotherapy. This TCR came from a man in his sixties with pancreatic cancer.

The CDR3 reads CASSEQGTGSEKLFF. The CDR3, as DNA: TGTGCCAGCAGTGAACAGGGGACGGGGAGTGAAAAACTGTTTTTT. The rearrangement joins TRBV6-1 to TRBJ1-4, with D possibly TRBD1 on 6 matching bases. Deletions cut 2 bases from V and 7 bases from J, with 14 bases between. The CDR3 has 15 amino acids. Germline CDR1 MNHNS, CDR2 SASEGT.